This passage covers 8 T cell receptor beta chains from one sample sequenced in a study of blood T cell repertoires in COVID-19. Sequenced by immunoSEQ multiplex PCR; TCRdb stores in-frame clones only, minus some. Of fewer than 500,000 clones in the sample, 85% to 90% were seen once. Sequencing was performed on peripheral blood. These receptors all stem from a man aged 18 to 35 with COVID-19, enrolled during active disease.

The chain has TRBV5-1 and TRBJ1-1; possibly TRBD1 for D (6 bases). Germline V gene lookup returns CDR1 SGHRS and CDR2 YFSETQ. Trimming shortened V by 0 bases and J by 4 bases, and 13 bases separated the two germline ends. The CDR3 sequence is 15 residues long. CDR3 region: CASSLARGFGTEAFF. CDR3 in DNA: TGCGCCAGCAGCTTGGCCAGGGGCTTTGGCACTGAAGCTTTCTTT.

J is TRBJ2-5 and V is TRBV4-2; D call uncertain. Germline V gene data show CDR1 as LGHNA and CDR2 as YNFKEQ. The CDR3 has 13 amino acids. V lost 4 bases and J 5 bases, leaving 11 bases between the germline ends. The CDR3 region is CASSPSSRETQYF. The DNA of the CDR3 is TGTGCCAGCAGCCCCTCCTCGAGGGAGACCCAGTACTTC.

The chain uses TRBV19 and TRBJ1-5, with TRBD1 as a possible D gene (5 bases). With 3 bases removed from V and 2 bases from J, the gap between germline ends came to 11 bases. CDR1 is LNHDA, CDR2 SQIVND, per germline (reference sequence). The CDR3 runs to 15 residues. The CDR3 is CASSMGGNRNQPQHF. CDR3 nucleotide sequence: TGTGCCAGTAGTATGGGGGGAAATCGCAATCAGCCCCAGCATTTT.

V is TRBV7-2 and J is TRBJ1-2; D uncertain. The CDR3 contains 16 residues. Germline V gene lookup returns CDR1 SGHTA and CDR2 FQGNSA. Trimming removed 1 base at V and 7 bases at J, with 19 bases between. This CDR3 reads CASSLDWAGSKAGYTF. The CDR3 region has the DNA TGTGCCAGCAGCTTAGATTGGGCCGGCTCAAAGGCTGGCTACACCTTC.

V and J are TRBV5-1 and TRBJ2-3; 7 bases fit TRBD1. CDR1 is SGHRS and CDR2 is YFSETQ in the germline V gene. The J segment lost 0 bases and the V segment lost 5 bases, leaving 12 bases of the junction unmatched. The CDR3 spans 17 residues. CDR3 DNA sequence: TGCGCCAGCAGTTCCGGGTGGGACAGAAGGAGCACAGATACGCAGTATTTT. Protein sequence: CASSSGWDRRSTDTQYF.

V and J are TRBV6-5 and TRBJ2-7; 7 nucleotides align to TRBD2. The junction had 10 bases not matched to a gene; V was cut back by 2 bases and J by 6 bases. CDR1 is MNHEY, CDR2 SVGAGI, per germline. This CDR3 comprises 15 residues. CDR3 loop: CASSYLGRESGEQYF. The CDR3 nucleotides are TGTGCCAGCAGTTACCTGGGGAGGGAAAGTGGCGAGCAGTACTTC.

The chain couples TRBV19 to TRBJ1-5, with a possible D match to TRBD1 (5 bases). V gave up 10 bases and J gave up 3 bases, with 19 bases separating them. This CDR3 has 15 residues. Germline-derived CDR1 and CDR2 are LNHDA and SQIVND (reference sequence). The CDR3 spells CATTDRRGANQPQHF. DNA of the CDR3: TGTGCCACTACAGACAGAAGAGGCGCCAATCAGCCCCAGCATTTT.

The rearrangement links TRBV14 to TRBJ2-5; TRBD1 matches 10 bases. Germline CDR1 is SGHDN and CDR2 is FVKESK. The V and J ends lost 0 bases and 5 bases, in that order; junction bases with no gene match: 9. This CDR3 comprises 17 residues. The CDR3 here is CASSQDFGTGEFETQYF. The CDR3 coding sequence is TGTGCCAGCAGCCAAGATTTTGGGACAGGGGAATTCGAGACCCAGTACTTC.